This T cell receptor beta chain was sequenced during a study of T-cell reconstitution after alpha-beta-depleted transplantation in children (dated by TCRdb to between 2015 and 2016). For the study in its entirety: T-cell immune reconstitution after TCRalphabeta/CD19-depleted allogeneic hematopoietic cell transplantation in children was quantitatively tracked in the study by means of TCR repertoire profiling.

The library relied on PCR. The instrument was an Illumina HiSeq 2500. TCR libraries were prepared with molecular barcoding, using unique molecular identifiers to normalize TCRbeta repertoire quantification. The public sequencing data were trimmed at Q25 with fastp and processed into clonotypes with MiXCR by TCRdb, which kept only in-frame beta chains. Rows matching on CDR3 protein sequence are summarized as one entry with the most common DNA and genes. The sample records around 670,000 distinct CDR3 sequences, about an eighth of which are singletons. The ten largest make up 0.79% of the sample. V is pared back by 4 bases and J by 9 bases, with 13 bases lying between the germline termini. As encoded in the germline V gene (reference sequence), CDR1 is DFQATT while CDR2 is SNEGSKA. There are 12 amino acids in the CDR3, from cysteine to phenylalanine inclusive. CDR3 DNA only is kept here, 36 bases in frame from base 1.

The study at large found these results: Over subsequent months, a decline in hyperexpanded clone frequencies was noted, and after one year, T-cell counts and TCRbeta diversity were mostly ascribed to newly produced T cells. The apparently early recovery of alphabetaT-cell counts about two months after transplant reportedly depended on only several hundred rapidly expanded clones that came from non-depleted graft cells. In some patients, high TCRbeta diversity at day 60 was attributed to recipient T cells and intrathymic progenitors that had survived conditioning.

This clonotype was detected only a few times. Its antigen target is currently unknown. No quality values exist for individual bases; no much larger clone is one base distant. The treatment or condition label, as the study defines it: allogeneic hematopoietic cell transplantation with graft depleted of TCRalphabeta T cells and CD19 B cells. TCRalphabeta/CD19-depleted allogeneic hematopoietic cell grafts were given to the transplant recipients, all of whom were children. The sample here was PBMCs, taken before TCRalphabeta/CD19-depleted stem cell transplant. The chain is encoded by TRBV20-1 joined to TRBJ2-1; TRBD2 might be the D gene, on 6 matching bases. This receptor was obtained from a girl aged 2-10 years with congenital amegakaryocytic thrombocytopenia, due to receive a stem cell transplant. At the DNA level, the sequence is TGCAGTGCTACCCGGACTAAAAGTGAGCAGTTCTTC. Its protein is CSATRTKSEQFF.